This entry describes one TCR beta chain. The antigen is undetermined. Primers for the PCR totalled 60 Vbeta and 13 Jbeta. This table comes from immunoSEQ multiplex PCR, and its TCRdb copy is limited to in-frame clones, with some not included. The sample totals 96,000 or so clones. Per the germline V gene, CDR1 is KGHSH and CDR2 is LQKENI. There are 15 residues in the CDR3. The trim removed 2 bases at V and 7 bases at J, leaving 11 bases unmatched. This entry belongs to a study of cytomegalovirus exposure and HLA in healthy donors. The study, taken as a whole, reports: An analysis done earlier found most TCR beta V segments productive about 87% or about 30% of the time. In a later analysis, a missense DCLRE1C variant was linked to TCR beta V- and J-gene trimming. Three of the chains that were CMV-associated were confirmed in vitro to be specific for CMV antigens.

The chain recombines TRBV18 with TRBJ2-7, with 7 bases that match TRBD1. The sequence was obtained from a woman aged 25-40 years in good health and CMV-seronegative. The sequencing input was PBMCs. This chain's CDR3 is CASSPEGQTYVEQYF. The CDR3 bases are TGTGCCAGCTCACCAGAGGGACAGACCTACGTGGAGCAGTACTTC.